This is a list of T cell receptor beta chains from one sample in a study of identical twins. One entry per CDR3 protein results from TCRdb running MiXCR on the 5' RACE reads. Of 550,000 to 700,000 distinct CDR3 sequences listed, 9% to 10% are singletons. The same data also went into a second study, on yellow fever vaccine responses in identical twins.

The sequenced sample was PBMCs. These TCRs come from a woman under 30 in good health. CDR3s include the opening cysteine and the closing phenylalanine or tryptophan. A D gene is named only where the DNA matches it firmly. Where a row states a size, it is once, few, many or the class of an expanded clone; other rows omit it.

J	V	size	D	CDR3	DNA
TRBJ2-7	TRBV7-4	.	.	CASSLEEGTTFEQYF	TGTGCCAGCAGCTTAGAGGAGGGAACTACCTTCGAGCAGTACTTC
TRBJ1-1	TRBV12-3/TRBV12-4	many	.	CASSLGTGNTEAFF	TGCGCCAGCAGCTTAGGCACGGGGAACACTGAAGCTTTCTTT
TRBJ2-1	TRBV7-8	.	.	CASSFSTPSANYNEQFF	TGTGCCAGCAGCTTTTCGACTCCTAGCGCCAACTACAATGAGCAGTTCTTC
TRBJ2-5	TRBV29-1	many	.	CSARSVGETQYF	TGCAGCGCCCGCTCGGTGGGAGAGACCCAGTACTTC
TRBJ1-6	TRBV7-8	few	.	CASSPPGGNSPLHF	TGTGCCAGCAGCCCTCCGGGGGGTAATTCACCCCTCCACTTT
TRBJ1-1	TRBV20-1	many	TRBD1	CSARGGQVTIAFF	TGCAGTGCTAGAGGAGGACAGGTTACGATAGCTTTCTTT
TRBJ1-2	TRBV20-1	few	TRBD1	CSASTTGFNRGGYTF	TGCAGTGCTAGTACTACCGGGTTTAACAGGGGTGGCTACACCTTC
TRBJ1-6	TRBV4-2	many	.	CASSQERSSYNSPLHF	TGTGCCAGCAGCCAAGAGAGGAGCTCCTATAATTCACCCCTCCACTTT
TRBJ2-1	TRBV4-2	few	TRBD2	CASSRANGAGGSYNEQFF	TGTGCCAGCAGCCGAGCCAATGGAGCGGGGGGTTCTTACAATGAGCAGTTCTTC
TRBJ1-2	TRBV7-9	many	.	CASSTSGTEHYGYTF	TGTGCCAGCAGCACGTCCGGGACGGAACACTATGGCTACACCTTC
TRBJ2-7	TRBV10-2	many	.	CASSLSSGEQYF	TGCGCCAGCAGCCTAAGCAGCGGCGAGCAGTACTTC
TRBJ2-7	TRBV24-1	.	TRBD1	CATNRGYEQYF	TGTGCCACCAACAGGGGCTACGAGCAGTACTTC
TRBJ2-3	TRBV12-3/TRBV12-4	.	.	CASSFAGPTDTQYF	TGTGCCAGCAGTTTCGCGGGGCCTACAGATACGCAGTATTTT
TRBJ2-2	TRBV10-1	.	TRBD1	CASSDLGTGSGELFF	TGCGCCAGCAGTGATCTCGGGACAGGGTCCGGGGAGCTGTTTTTT
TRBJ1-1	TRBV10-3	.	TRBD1	CAISESGRTGQNTEAFF	TGTGCCATCAGTGAGTCGGGAAGGACAGGGCAGAACACTGAAGCTTTCTTT
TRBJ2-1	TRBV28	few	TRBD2	CASSLFTSGSGGRSEQFF	TGTGCCAGCAGTTTATTTACTAGCGGGAGCGGTGGGAGGTCTGAGCAGTTCTTC
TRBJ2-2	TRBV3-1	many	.	CASSPGVIGGELFF	TGTGCCAGCAGCCCGGGGGTTATCGGCGGGGAGCTGTTTTTT
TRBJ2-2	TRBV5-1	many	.	CASSFMGNTGELFF	TGCGCCAGCAGCTTCATGGGGAACACCGGGGAGCTGTTTTTT
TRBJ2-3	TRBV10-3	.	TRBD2	CAISGGSGDTDTQYF	TGTGCCATCAGTGGGGGTAGCGGGGACACAGATACGCAGTATTTT
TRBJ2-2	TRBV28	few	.	CASHLLNTGELFF	TGTGCCAGCCACCTACTAAACACCGGGGAGCTGTTTTTT
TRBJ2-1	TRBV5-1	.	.	CASSFSAGYGQEQFF	TGCGCCAGCAGCTTTTCTGCGGGGTATGGTCAGGAGCAGTTCTTC
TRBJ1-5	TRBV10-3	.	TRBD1	CAISGQGAGQPQHF	TGTGCCATCAGCGGACAGGGGGCTGGTCAGCCCCAGCATTTT
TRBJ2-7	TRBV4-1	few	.	CASSQERASGEQYF	TGCGCCAGCAGCCAAGAACGGGCCTCGGGCGAGCAGTACTTC
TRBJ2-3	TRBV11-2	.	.	CASSLVMVGPNPDTQYF	TGTGCCAGCAGCTTAGTAATGGTGGGGCCTAACCCAGATACGCAGTATTTT
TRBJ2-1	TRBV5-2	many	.	CASIREQKPGLAGVGRNEQFF	TGTGCCAGCATCCGGGAGCAGAAGCCGGGACTAGCGGGAGTTGGACGCAATGAGCAGTTCTTC
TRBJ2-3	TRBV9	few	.	CASSVGSDTQYF	TGTGCCAGCAGCGTAGGTTCAGATACGCAGTATTTT
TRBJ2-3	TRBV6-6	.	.	CASTYRAWDTQYF	TGTGCCAGCACATACAGGGCTTGGGATACGCAGTATTTT
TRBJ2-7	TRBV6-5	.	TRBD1	CASSYLTGTGGDEQYF	TGTGCCAGCAGTTACCTAACCGGGACAGGGGGGGACGAGCAGTACTTC
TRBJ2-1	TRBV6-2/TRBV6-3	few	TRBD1	CAITRDRVYNEQFF	TGTGCCATCACGAGGGACAGGGTATACAATGAGCAGTTCTTC
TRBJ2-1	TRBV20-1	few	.	CSARSATEQFF	TGCAGTGCTAGATCTGCCACTGAGCAGTTCTTC
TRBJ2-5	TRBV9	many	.	CASSVDLAGGLEETQYF	TGTGCCAGCAGCGTAGATTTGGCAGGAGGGTTGGAAGAGACCCAGTACTTC
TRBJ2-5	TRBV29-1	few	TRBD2	CSGGALAGGQETQYF	TGCAGCGGGGGGGCACTAGCGGGAGGACAAGAGACCCAGTACTTC